The rows below give T cell receptor beta chains drawn from one sample of a study of CD8+CD57+ T cells in acquired aplastic anemia. In TCRdb, the reads were re-called with MiXCR into one record per CDR3 protein. The table lists some 190,000 distinct CDR3 sequences, 35% to 50% of them singletons, with approximately 3% in the top ten. Sequencing used sorted CD4+, CD8+, or CD8+CD57+ T cells (not recorded which) from PBMCs. Every receptor here comes from a human donor in good health. Each CDR3 is given with its conserved first and last residue. D genes are given only for firm matches. Not all rows give a size; the values are once, few, many and, for expanded clones, a class.

D gene: TRBD1; V gene: TRBV7-6; clone size: few; J gene: TRBJ2-7; CDR3 DNA: TGTGCCAGCAGCTTAGCCGGACAGGACGAGCAGTACTTC; CDR3 protein: CASSLAGQDEQYF
D gene: TRBD1; V gene: TRBV24-1; clone size: few; J gene: TRBJ2-2; CDR3 DNA: TGTGCCATCGGGACAGAGAACACCGGGGAGCTGTTTTTT; CDR3 protein: CAIGTENTGELFF
D gene: TRBD1; V gene: TRBV7-8; clone size: many; J gene: TRBJ1-5; CDR3 DNA: TGTGCCAGCAGCCAGGACAGGGACGGGCCCCAGCATTTT; CDR3 protein: CASSQDRDGPQHF
D gene: TRBD1; V gene: TRBV18; clone size: few; J gene: TRBJ2-5; CDR3 DNA: TGTGCCAGCTCATATGACCGGGACAGAGGTGGGGAGACCCAGTACTTC; CDR3 protein: CASSYDRDRGGETQYF
D gene: TRBD2; V gene: TRBV10-3; clone size: .; J gene: TRBJ2-1; CDR3 DNA: TGTGCCATCAGTAGCGGGGGGGCTAAAGAGCAGTTCTTC; CDR3 protein: CAISSGGAKEQFF
D gene: .; V gene: TRBV20-1; clone size: .; J gene: TRBJ1-1; CDR3 DNA: TGCAGTGCTAGCGACGGTACTGAAGCTTTCTTT; CDR3 protein: CSASDGTEAFF
D gene: .; V gene: TRBV15; clone size: .; J gene: TRBJ2-5; CDR3 DNA: TGTGCCACCAGCAGAGCGAAAGAGACCCAGTACTTC; CDR3 protein: CATSRAKETQYF
D gene: TRBD2; V gene: TRBV30; clone size: .; J gene: TRBJ2-1; CDR3 DNA: TGTGCCTGGAGCGCACTAGCGGAGCCCTACAATGAGCAGTTCTTC; CDR3 protein: CAWSALAEPYNEQFF
D gene: .; V gene: TRBV29-1; clone size: .; J gene: TRBJ1-1; CDR3 DNA: TGCAGCGTTGCACAGGGAGGGAACACTGAAGCTCTTTTT; CDR3 protein: CSVAQGGNTEALF
D gene: .; V gene: TRBV19; clone size: .; J gene: TRBJ1-2; CDR3 DNA: TGTGCCAGTAACATGGGGAATCGTGGCTACACCTTC; CDR3 protein: CASNMGNRGYTF
D gene: .; V gene: TRBV5-1; clone size: many; J gene: TRBJ2-1; CDR3 DNA: TGCGCCAGCAGCTTGTGGGGGCAGACCTACAATGAGCAGTTCTTC; CDR3 protein: CASSLWGQTYNEQFF
D gene: .; V gene: TRBV19; clone size: many; J gene: TRBJ1-5; CDR3 DNA: TGTGCCAGTAGTATGGGGTTTGAACAGCCCCAGCATTTT; CDR3 protein: CASSMGFEQPQHF
D gene: .; V gene: TRBV20-1; clone size: .; J gene: TRBJ1-6; CDR3 DNA: TGCAGTGCTAGGGCCGCGGTGACACCCTATAATTCACCCCTCCACTTT; CDR3 protein: CSARAAVTPYNSPLHF
D gene: .; V gene: TRBV3-1; clone size: .; J gene: TRBJ1-5; CDR3 DNA: TGTGCCAGCAGCGCGGGGGGTCAGCCCCAGCATTTT; CDR3 protein: CASSAGGQPQHF
D gene: TRBD1; V gene: TRBV5-1; clone size: once; J gene: TRBJ2-7; CDR3 DNA: TGCGCCAGCAGCTTGGTAGGGACAGGGTCACACGAGCAGTACTTC; CDR3 protein: CASSLVGTGSHEQYF
D gene: TRBD2; V gene: TRBV6-1; clone size: many; J gene: TRBJ2-7; CDR3 DNA: TGTGCCAGCAGTCCCCGGGCTAGCGGAACCTACGAGCAGTACTTC; CDR3 protein: CASSPRASGTYEQYF
D gene: .; V gene: TRBV20-1; clone size: few; J gene: TRBJ2-1; CDR3 DNA: TGCAGTGCTAGAGATGTGAGGAGCTCCTACAATGAGCAGTTCTTC; CDR3 protein: CSARDVRSSYNEQFF
D gene: .; V gene: TRBV28; clone size: .; J gene: TRBJ2-5; CDR3 DNA: TGTGCCAGCAGTTTCAAGGGAGAGACCCAATACTTC; CDR3 protein: CASSFKGETQYF
D gene: .; V gene: TRBV30; clone size: .; J gene: TRBJ2-3; CDR3 DNA: TGTGCCTGGAGTGTCAGGACGCGGTATTTT; CDR3 protein: CAWSVRTRYF
D gene: TRBD2; V gene: TRBV7-3; clone size: .; J gene: TRBJ2-3; CDR3 DNA: TGTGCCAGCAGCTTAGCGGGAGGGCGTGGTCTGGGTACGCAGTATTTT; CDR3 protein: CASSLAGGRGLGTQYF
D gene: TRBD2; V gene: TRBV19; clone size: many; J gene: TRBJ2-7; CDR3 DNA: TGTGCCAGTAGTAGCTCCCGGACTAGCGGGTCATCCTACGAGCAGTACTTC; CDR3 protein: CASSSSRTSGSSYEQYF
D gene: TRBD2; V gene: TRBV10-3; clone size: .; J gene: TRBJ2-1; CDR3 DNA: TGTGCCACCGCGGGGGGGCCTCGCAATGAGCAGTTCTTC; CDR3 protein: CATAGGPRNEQFF
D gene: TRBD2; V gene: TRBV20-1; clone size: many; J gene: TRBJ2-7; CDR3 DNA: TGCAGTGCCCGAGAGTCAGCGGGACCCTACGAGCAGTACTTC; CDR3 protein: CSARESAGPYEQYF
D gene: .; V gene: TRBV20-1; clone size: .; J gene: TRBJ1-6; CDR3 DNA: TGCAGTGCCCCGGAGTGGGGGCACCCTAATTCACCCCTCCACTTT; CDR3 protein: CSAPEWGHPNSPLHF
D gene: .; V gene: TRBV2; clone size: .; J gene: TRBJ2-1; CDR3 DNA: TGTGCCAGCAGGCCCCTAGGGGAGGTCTACAATGAGCAGTTCTTC; CDR3 protein: CASRPLGEVYNEQFF
D gene: .; V gene: TRBV4-3; clone size: many; J gene: TRBJ2-7; CDR3 DNA: TGCGCCAGCAGCCAGGGACTTCCCCCCTACGAGCAGTACTTC; CDR3 protein: CASSQGLPPYEQYF
D gene: TRBD1; V gene: TRBV6-1; clone size: .; J gene: TRBJ1-2; CDR3 DNA: TGTGCCAGCAGTGAGGACAGGGTGGGCCCCCTCTATGGCTACACCTTC; CDR3 protein: CASSEDRVGPLYGYTF
D gene: .; V gene: TRBV29-1; clone size: .; J gene: TRBJ1-4; CDR3 DNA: TGCAGCGTTGAAGAATCCGAGGGGGAGGTGTTTTTT; CDR3 protein: CSVEESEGEVFF
D gene: TRBD1; V gene: TRBV6-1; clone size: many; J gene: TRBJ2-7; CDR3 DNA: TGTGCCAGCAGCCGTTCTGGACAGGGGGCAGGAACCTACGAGCAGTACTTC; CDR3 protein: CASSRSGQGAGTYEQYF
D gene: .; V gene: TRBV4-1; clone size: once; J gene: TRBJ2-7; CDR3 DNA: TGCGCCAGCAGCCCGTCTTGGGGACCCGGACCCTACGAGCAGTACTTC; CDR3 protein: CASSPSWGPGPYEQYF
D gene: TRBD1; V gene: TRBV24-1; clone size: .; J gene: TRBJ2-7; CDR3 DNA: TGTGCCACCAGTGATCCCGACAGGGGTCGATACGAGCAGTACTTC; CDR3 protein: CATSDPDRGRYEQYF
D gene: .; V gene: TRBV15; clone size: .; J gene: TRBJ2-7; CDR3 DNA: TGTGCCACCAGCAGAGATCGCGGGCAGGGTCAGGGCGAGCAGTACTTC; CDR3 protein: CATSRDRGQGQGEQYF
D gene: .; V gene: TRBV14; clone size: .; J gene: TRBJ2-7; CDR3 DNA: TGTGCCAGCAGCCAAGGAATCGTTGTTCTGGACGAGCAGTACTTC; CDR3 protein: CASSQGIVVLDEQYF
D gene: .; V gene: TRBV20-1; clone size: few; J gene: TRBJ2-5; CDR3 DNA: TGCAGTGCTAGAGGGGTAGGACAGACCCAGTACTTC; CDR3 protein: CSARGVGQTQYF
D gene: .; V gene: TRBV4-1; clone size: few; J gene: TRBJ1-1; CDR3 DNA: TGCGCCAGCAGCCTAATTCGGGGGAAAGGCGCGACGAAGACTGAAGCTTTCTTT; CDR3 protein: CASSLIRGKGATKTEAFF
D gene: .; V gene: TRBV7-3; clone size: many; J gene: TRBJ2-6; CDR3 DNA: TGTGCCAGCAGCCACGACGGCTCTGGGGCCAACGTCCTGACTTTC; CDR3 protein: CASSHDGSGANVLTF
D gene: .; V gene: TRBV7-2; clone size: many; J gene: TRBJ2-7; CDR3 DNA: TGTGCCAGCAGCTTCGGGACTCTCGTCTCCTACGAGCAGTACTTC; CDR3 protein: CASSFGTLVSYEQYF
D gene: .; V gene: TRBV7-2; clone size: many; J gene: TRBJ2-3; CDR3 DNA: TGTGCCAGCAGCTTAGCCGGAGCAGATACGCAGTATTTT; CDR3 protein: CASSLAGADTQYF
D gene: .; V gene: TRBV9; clone size: many; J gene: TRBJ1-2; CDR3 DNA: TGTGCCAGCAGCGTAACCGTTGGGGCGCGGGATGGCTACACCTTC; CDR3 protein: CASSVTVGARDGYTF
D gene: TRBD2; V gene: TRBV15; clone size: once; J gene: TRBJ2-3; CDR3 DNA: TGTGCCACCTTTAGCGGGGGGAGCACAGATACGCAGTATTTT; CDR3 protein: CATFSGGSTDTQYF
D gene: TRBD2; V gene: TRBV5-6; clone size: .; J gene: TRBJ2-7; CDR3 DNA: TGTGCCAGCAGCTTGGCCACGGAACTAGCGGGAGGGCCGCAGGGCGAGCAGTACTTC; CDR3 protein: CASSLATELAGGPQGEQYF
D gene: .; V gene: TRBV24-1; clone size: .; J gene: TRBJ1-5; CDR3 DNA: TGTGCCACCGCGGGGCCACTTAGCAATCAGCCCCAGCATTTT; CDR3 protein: CATAGPLSNQPQHF
D gene: .; V gene: TRBV20-1; clone size: many; J gene: TRBJ1-2; CDR3 DNA: TGCAGTGCTAGTTTGCAGGGTAGGGGCGGCTACACCTTC; CDR3 protein: CSASLQGRGGYTF
D gene: .; V gene: TRBV24-1; clone size: many; J gene: TRBJ2-3; CDR3 DNA: TGTGCCACCAGTGATCCGGCTAGCCCTAGCACAGATACGCAGTATTTT; CDR3 protein: CATSDPASPSTDTQYF
D gene: TRBD1; V gene: TRBV20-1; clone size: many; J gene: TRBJ1-5; CDR3 DNA: TGCAGTGCACACACAAACAGGGGCGGCAATCAGCCCCAGCATTTT; CDR3 protein: CSAHTNRGGNQPQHF
D gene: .; V gene: TRBV7-2; clone size: .; J gene: TRBJ1-1; CDR3 DNA: TGTGCCAGCAGCTTGTTGCAGGGCACGAGCACTGAAGCTTTCTTT; CDR3 protein: CASSLLQGTSTEAFF
D gene: .; V gene: TRBV2; clone size: many; J gene: TRBJ2-4; CDR3 DNA: TGTGCCACCGGACCAAATCTAGCCAAAAACATTCAGTACTTC; CDR3 protein: CATGPNLAKNIQYF
D gene: TRBD1; V gene: TRBV15; clone size: .; J gene: TRBJ2-3; CDR3 DNA: TGTGCCACCAGCGCGACAGGGATAAGCACAGATACGCAGTATTTT; CDR3 protein: CATSATGISTDTQYF
D gene: .; V gene: TRBV9; clone size: .; J gene: TRBJ1-1; CDR3 DNA: TGTGCCAGCAGCGTTGGGCCTGGGACTGAAGCTTTCTTT; CDR3 protein: CASSVGPGTEAFF
D gene: .; V gene: TRBV7-9; clone size: many; J gene: TRBJ2-5; CDR3 DNA: TGTGCCAGCAGCTTAGATCGCAGGGAAGAGACCCAGTACTTC; CDR3 protein: CASSLDRREETQYF
D gene: TRBD1; V gene: TRBV10-2; clone size: .; J gene: TRBJ1-2; CDR3 DNA: TGTGCCAGCAGCGCTACGGGACAGGGGAACTATGGCTACACCTTC; CDR3 protein: CASSATGQGNYGYTF
D gene: TRBD2; V gene: TRBV6-5; clone size: many; J gene: TRBJ2-5; CDR3 DNA: TGTGCCAGCAGTTACTCGGCGACTAGCGGGAGTCAGACCCAGTACTTC; CDR3 protein: CASSYSATSGSQTQYF